These 30 T cell receptor beta chains share one sample of origin, sequenced in a study of T cells after yellow fever vaccination. Via MiXCR, TCRdb re-called the 5' RACE reads, giving one row per CDR3 protein. The sample lists 450,000 to 650,000 distinct CDR3 sequences; 20% to 25% were seen once. The material sequenced was PBMCs, taken roughly 20 days after the first yellow fever vaccination. The receptors were sampled from a man between 18 and 35 years old who received the YFV17D yellow fever vaccine.

Only a few counts were recorded for this clonotype. The chain combines TRBV5-1 with TRBJ2-1; D could derive from TRBD1 or TRBD2 (5 bases each). The length of the CDR3 is 14 residues. CDR1 is SGHRS, CDR2 YFSETQ, per germline. V lost 5 bases and J lost 7, with 16 bases in between. CDR3 nucleotide sequence: TGCGCCAGCAGTTTTGGGACCAATTCGAATGAGCAGTTCTTC. It translates to CASSFGTNSNEQFF.

The genes are TRBV11-2 and TRBJ1-1; D is unclear. Germline values: CDR1 SGHAT, CDR2 FQNNGV. The V gene lost 3 bases and the J gene lost 4 bases, with 9 bases spanning the gap. This CDR3 is built from 13 residues. CDR3 DNA sequence: TGTGCCAGCAGCTTCGCATCGGGCACTGAAGCTTTCTTT. Encoded protein: CASSFASGTEAFF.

The chain recombines TRBV12-3 or TRBV12-4 with TRBJ2-6; 7 nucleotides line up with TRBD1. The CDR3 consists of 22 residues. V shed 2 bases and J 0 bases; nucleotides not matched to a gene: 19. CDR3 amino acids: CASSLPEDRLSLSHSGANVLTF. In nucleotides, the CDR3 is TGTGCCAGCAGTTTACCAGAGGACAGGTTAAGCCTCTCGCACTCTGGGGCCAACGTCCTGACTTTC.

This chain links TRBV5-1 with TRBJ2-7; D tentatively reads TRBD1 or TRBD2 (5 bases each). Germline V CDR1 and CDR2: SGHRS, YFSETQ. CDR3 size: 15 residues. Trimming removed 4 bases from V and 4 bases from J, with 18 bases in between. CDR3: CASSPGAGFHYEQYV. In DNA, the CDR3 is TGCGCCAGCAGCCCCGGGGCAGGCTTCCATTACGAGCAGTACGTC.

V is TRBV5-6 and J is TRBJ2-1; 12 bases match TRBD2. The CDR3 sequence is 18 residues long. V gave up 4 bases and J gave up 0 bases; unmatched junction bases: 8. Germline lookup yields CDR1 SGHDT and CDR2 YYEEEE. This chain's CDR3 is CASSQGLAGVSSYNEQFF. CDR3 bases: TGTGCCAGCAGCCAGGGACTAGCGGGTGTAAGCTCCTACAATGAGCAGTTCTTC.

J is TRBJ2-4 and V is TRBV11-2; D unresolved. The germline V and J ends were trimmed by 5 bases and 0 bases, with 17 bases remaining between them. Germline loops: CDR1 SGHAT, CDR2 FQNNGV. The CDR3 totals 17 residues. The CDR3 DNA sequence: TGTGCCAGCAGCGCACTGCCACGAGTCCTAGCCAAAAACATTCAGTACTTC. It encodes CASSALPRVLAKNIQYF.

This chain joins TRBV10-3 and TRBJ1-5; D ambiguous. Germline assignment: CDR1 ENHRY and CDR2 SYGVKD. V lost 5 bases and J 4 bases, leaving 9 bases between the germline ends. There are 13 residues in the CDR3. CDR3 protein: CAISRAENQPQHF. The CDR3 DNA reads TGTGCCATCAGTCGAGCAGAGAATCAGCCCCAGCATTTT.

This clonotype was detected many times. The chain is built from TRBV7-9 and TRBJ1-2; TRBD1 is a possible D gene (6 bases). V was shortened by 6 bases and J by 4 bases, with 12 bases between the two germline ends. The CDR3 totals 13 residues. Germline V gives CDR1 SEHNR, CDR2 FQNEAQ (reference sequence). The CDR3 loop reads CASSLQGPYGYTF. CDR3 bases: TGTGCCAGCAGTTTACAGGGACCCTATGGCTACACCTTC.

This chain connects TRBV4-3 to TRBJ2-7; 10 nucleotides match TRBD1. This CDR3 contains 15 residues. The germline V gene encodes CDR1 LGHNA and CDR2 YSLEER. V lost 1 base and J lost 4; bases outside the gene matches: 4. The CDR3 sequence: CASSQGTGGQYEQYV. The CDR3 DNA reads TGCGCCAGCAGCCAAGGGACAGGGGGTCAATACGAGCAGTACGTC.

The sample holds a few counts of this clonotype. This sequence joins TRBV25-1 and TRBJ1-3; possibly TRBD1 for D (5 bases). This CDR3 is built from 14 residues. The germline V gene encodes CDR1 MGHDK and CDR2 SYGVNS. V lost 3 bases and J lost 2, with 8 bases in between. CDR3 amino acids: CASSDLGPGNTIYF. The CDR3, as DNA: TGTGCCAGCAGTGATTTGGGACCTGGAAACACCATATATTTT.

The chain recombines TRBV7-2 with TRBJ1-5; D remains unclear. V was shortened by 5 bases and J by 5 bases, with 16 bases between the two germline ends. This CDR3 has 15 residues. Germline V gene lookup returns CDR1 SGHTA and CDR2 FQGNSA. CDR3 region: CASSPGGRKDQPQHF. The CDR3 DNA is TGTGCCAGCAGCCCGGGCGGGCGTAAGGATCAGCCCCAGCATTTT.

This clonotype occurred many times. J is TRBJ1-4 and V is TRBV5-1, with D unclear. V was cut by 0 bases and J by 4 bases, with 10 bases left in between. CDR3 length: 15 amino acids. In germline, CDR1 is SGHRS, CDR2 YFSETQ. The CDR3 reads CASSLETGSNEKLFF. CDR3 bases: TGCGCCAGCAGCTTGGAAACGGGAAGTAATGAAAAACTGTTTTTT.

The chain uses TRBV4-1 and TRBJ2-3; 8 bases match TRBD1. Germline V gene sequence: CDR1 MGHRA, CDR2 YSYEKL. The ends lost 3 bases at V and 7 bases at J; junction bases unmatched: 15. The CDR3 has 17 amino acids. The CDR3 loop reads CASSQGPVLRQGNTQYF. In DNA, the CDR3 is TGCGCCAGCAGCCAGGGACCTGTCCTTAGACAGGGGAATACGCAGTATTTT.

The chain employs TRBV6-1 and TRBJ1-1; no firm D call. Germline lookup yields CDR1 MNHNS and CDR2 SASEGT. Trimming cost V 4 bases and J 4 bases, with 10 bases left between them. This CDR3 has 13 amino acids. The CDR3 DNA follows: TGTGCCAGCAGTGGATTCGCGGTCACTGAAGCTTTCTTT. Translated, it gives CASSGFAVTEAFF.

A note on this clonotype: At one end the junction does not follow the germline gene, possibly because of a read error. V gene TRBV7-9 combines with J gene TRBJ2-7; D call uncertain. CDR1 and CDR2 (germline): SEHNR, FQNEAQ (reference sequence). The CDR3 is 12 residues long. Written as DNA, the CDR3 is TGCGCCAGCAGCTTGGGTCAGTACGAGCAGTACTTC. It yields the protein CASSLGQYEQYF.

In this sample, this clonotype turned up many times. The genes are TRBV20-1 and TRBJ1-1, with 7 bases lining up with TRBD1. The germline CDR1 and CDR2 sequences are DFQATT and SNEGSKA (reference sequence). The length of the CDR3 is 15 residues. V was pared by 0 bases and J by 4 bases, with 8 bases of the junction left unmatched. The CDR3 here is CSAREGDSWGTEAFF. DNA for the CDR3: TGCAGTGCTAGAGAGGGGGACAGCTGGGGCACTGAAGCTTTCTTT.

This clonotype showed up just a few times. V and J are TRBV20-1 and TRBJ1-3; unclear D gene. The V gene lost 3 bases and the J gene lost 8 bases, with 11 bases spanning the gap. CDR3 length: 12 amino acids. The germline CDR1 and CDR2 sequences are DFQATT and SNEGSKA (reference sequence). CDR3 DNA sequence: TGCAGTGCTAGTACTTCTATTGACACCATATATTTT. Its protein product is CSASTSIDTIYF.

This clonotype turned up a few times. The chain is built from TRBV7-2 and TRBJ2-7; possibly TRBD2 for D (5 bases). Germline V gene sequence: CDR1 SGHTA, CDR2 FQGNSA. Trimming cost V 5 bases and J 5 bases, with 16 bases left between them. The CDR3 sequence is 14 residues long. CDR3 sequence: CASSPRLLGHEQYV. In nucleotides, the CDR3 is TGTGCCAGCAGCCCGAGACTACTGGGTCACGAGCAGTACGTC.

There are many counts of this clonotype. V gene TRBV5-1 combines with J gene TRBJ2-1, with 9 bases identical to TRBD2. J was trimmed by 7 bases and V by 0 bases; bases with no gene match: 5. From germline, CDR1 is SGHRS and CDR2 YFSETQ. The length of the CDR3 is 15 residues. In nucleotides, the CDR3 is TGCGCCAGCAGCTTGGTGGCGGGGGGGCGGAATGAGCAGTTCTTC. It specifies CASSLVAGGRNEQFF.

CDR3 residues: CASSHFTLAGVHEQFF. The CDR3 nucleotides read TGCGCCAGCAGCCATTTCACCCTAGCGGGGGTCCATGAGCAGTTCTTC. This sequence joins TRBV4-1 and TRBJ2-1, with 10 bases identical to TRBD2. The germline CDR1 and CDR2 sequences are MGHRA and YSYEKL. Germline trimming cut 3 bases from V and 8 bases from J; bases unmatched to any gene: 10. The CDR3 contains 16 residues.

This clonotype was counted once. This chain links TRBV7-3 with TRBJ2-1; D is unclear. The CDR3 has 13 residues. Trimming stripped 5 bases from V and 6 bases from J, with 11 bases between. Germline V gene lookup returns CDR1 SGHTA and CDR2 FQGTGA. This chain's CDR3 is CASSPHGPNEQFF. CDR3 nucleotides: TGTGCCAGCAGCCCCCACGGACCCAATGAGCAGTTCTTC.

The genes are TRBV10-3 and TRBJ1-1; D unresolved. Germline V gene data show CDR1 as ENHRY and CDR2 as SYGVKD. The CDR3 spans 13 residues. Trimming removed 10 bases at V and 0 bases at J, with 12 bases between. The CDR3 protein is CATPENLNTEAFF. As DNA, the CDR3 is TGTGCCACCCCAGAGAACTTGAACACTGAAGCTTTCTTT.

The sample holds many counts of this clonotype. The chain couples TRBV9 to TRBJ2-1, with TRBD1 matching 9 bases. This CDR3 has 17 residues. Germline V gene data show CDR1 as SGDLS and CDR2 as YYNGEE. The ends lost 4 bases at V and 8 bases at J; junction bases unmatched: 16. The CDR3 DNA sequence: TGTGCCAGCAGCCTCCGACCGGGACAGGGAGCGGTGGATGAGCAGTTCTTC. Residues: CASSLRPGQGAVDEQFF.

This chain joins TRBV6-6 and TRBJ1-1; D gene ambiguous. V lost 0 bases, J lost 10 bases, and 9 bases lay in between. This CDR3 is built from 12 residues. Germline values: CDR1 MNHNY, CDR2 SVGAGI (reference sequence). The CDR3 loop is CASSYSLIGAFF. In nucleotides, the CDR3 is TGTGCCAGCAGTTACTCTCTGATAGGAGCTTTCTTT.

The V and J genes are TRBV11-2 and TRBJ2-2, with a tentative D call TRBD1 (5 bases). There are 17 residues in the CDR3. Germline V gives CDR1 SGHAT, CDR2 FQNNGV. V was trimmed by 1 base and J by 6 bases, leaving 18 bases between them. The CDR3 region is CASSLVSAGFVAGELFF. The DNA for the CDR3 is TGTGCCAGCAGCTTAGTCTCGGCAGGGTTTGTTGCCGGGGAGCTGTTTTTT.

This clonotype was seen ten or more times. This sequence joins TRBV20-1 and TRBJ1-1; D is uncertain. The V end was cut by 0 bases, the J end by 1 base, with 9 bases between. CDR1 is DFQATT, CDR2 SNEGSKA, per germline (reference sequence). The CDR3 contains 14 residues. In nucleotides, the CDR3 is TGCAGTGCTAGAGACGGGTTGAAGAACACTGAAGCTTTCTTT. Its protein is CSARDGLKNTEAFF.

The table lists this clonotype with a few counts. V is TRBV4-2 and J is TRBJ2-2, with D perhaps matching TRBD1 (6 bases). With 3 bases removed from V and 0 bases from J, the gap between germline ends came to 11 bases. The V gene's germline CDR1 is LGHNA and CDR2 YNFKEQ. The CDR3 sequence is 16 residues long. The CDR3 coding sequence is TGTGCCAGCAGCCACGAACGGACAGCGAACACCGGGGAGCTGTTTTTT. Translation: CASSHERTANTGELFF.

The CDR3 loop is CASSQDPGTEILNTEAFF. CDR3 coding DNA: TGCGCCAGCAGCCAAGACCCCGGGACAGAGATATTGAACACTGAAGCTTTCTTT. The rearrangement links TRBV4-3 to TRBJ1-1; 7 positions agree with TRBD1. The length of the CDR3 is 18 residues. V lost 0 bases to trimming and J lost 0 bases; unmatched junction nucleotides: 10. Germline V lookup: CDR1 LGHNA, CDR2 YSLEER.

V and J are TRBV12-3 or TRBV12-4 and TRBJ1-5; the D is unclear. Trimming took off 7 bases at V and 0 bases at J, with 7 bases between the two ends. The CDR3 loop spans 13 amino acids. CDR3 nucleotides: TGTGCCAGCAACAAGAATAGCAATCAGCCCCAGCATTTT. It translates to CASNKNSNQPQHF.

This clonotype was counted a few times. The J gene is TRBJ2-5, the V gene TRBV6-1; a possible D gene is TRBD2 (5 bases). Germline V CDR1 and CDR2: MNHNS, SASEGT. The CDR3 is 13 residues long. Between the trimmed V and J ends, which lost 2 bases and 2 bases, there was a span of 6 bases. CDR3 loop: CASSEWEQETQYF. The CDR3 bases are TGTGCCAGCAGTGAATGGGAGCAAGAGACCCAGTACTTC.